Given below is one T cell receptor (beta chain) in context. This sample stems from a study of blood T cell repertoires in COVID-19. Authors' methods: Estimation of nucleated cell counts relied on the amplification of reference gene primers. The repertoire was sequenced with immunoSEQ multiplex PCR; TCRdb's copy has only in-frame clones and lacks some. That table supplies the V and J calls and clone size; D and trimming were determined from the DNA. Of 300,000 to 400,000 clones in the sample, around nine tenths were seen once. CDR1 and CDR2 from the germline V gene are MGHRA and YSYEKL. The CDR3 is 16 amino acids. V dropped 0 bases and J dropped 1; count of bases not matched to a gene: 5.

The specimen sequenced was peripheral blood. The source is a human donor in a cohort sampled during active COVID-19. The chain joins TRBV4-1 to TRBJ1-2; 7 bases match TRBD1. Here the CDR3 reads CASSQDRNRGNYGYTF. The DNA for the CDR3 is TGCGCCAGCAGCCAAGATAGGAACAGGGGTAACTATGGCTACACCTTC.